Here is one TCR beta chain with its context. Its antigen specificity is not known. No clone much larger than this one lies a single base away; base qualities are absent. The V end gives up 7 bases and the J end 5 bases, leaving 7 bases in the junction not matched to a gene. From its cysteine to its phenylalanine, the CDR3 spans 13 amino acids. Only the CDR3 DNA is retained, 39 bases long and in frame from the first base. The germline V gene provides CDR1 MDHEN and CDR2 SYDVKM. These data are taken from a study of vaccination and CD4 T cells after COVID-19 (dated by TCRdb to between 2022 and 2023). Some background on the complete study: SARS-CoV-2 positivity had been established in the convalescent patients by nasal swab PCR, and mild disease was recorded in about 9 of these patients and severe disease in one. Post-COVID blood samples from convalescent patients were collected a median of around 100 days after diagnosis, with a range of 35 to 161 days. Six males and four females were included in the convalescent cohort, with two Hispanic individuals, seven Caucasians, two Asians and one multiracial person represented. Overlapping spike peptide pools from SARS-CoV-2 and from the common cold coronaviruses HCoV-NL63, HCoV-OC43 and HCoV-229E were used as culture stimuli. Control cultures received a CEFX viral epitope pool as the positive control, an HIV-1 Nef peptide pool as the negative control, or no peptide. In some eleven COVID-19 convalescent patients and several infection-naive healthy vaccine recipients, researchers compared the spike-specific CD4+ TCR repertoire from before mRNA vaccination with the repertoire from after. Post-vaccine blood samples were collected a median of around 70 days after the second vaccine dose, ranging from roughly 13 to 241 days. Participants received two doses of either the Pfizer-BioNTech BNT162b2 vaccine (n=8) or the Moderna mRNA-1273 vaccine (n=2). Here is what the overall study found, with its caveats: In convalescent patients, a median approximately 83% of post-vaccine SARS-CoV-2-reactive clones were detected only after vaccination, and vaccine-specific priming was suggested by this finding. Relatively few convalescent patients were included in the study, and early timepoints after natural infection were not analyzed. Of the vaccine-specific clones found in convalescent patients, nearly all (304 of 307) were mono-reactive for SARS-CoV-2 spike instead of being cross-reactive with common cold coronaviruses. An increase in the median number of SARS-CoV-2-reactive clonotypes from 20 to 25 after infection to a few dozen after vaccination was observed, but the change was not found to be significant.

Sample treatment or condition, as interpreted from the label and publication: roughly nine-day PBMC culture with coronavirus spike peptide pools or control peptides (ViraFEST assay). To expand antigen-specific T cells with peptide pools and then pick out the expanded clonotypes through TCR sequencing, the study relied on the ViraFEST assay. The positive SARS-CoV-2 PCR tests of the convalescent patients were dated from March to December 2020, before the Alpha, Beta and Delta variants emerged in the United States. Approximately 1.8 million PBMCs per well were cultured in IMDM with approximately 5% human AB serum and roughly 9.3 IU/ml IL-2, plus 10 ug/ml peptide pools. Half of the culture medium was replaced with fresh IL-2-containing medium on days 3 and 7. Once the cells had been in culture for roughly 10 days, the EasySep CD4+ T cell isolation kit was used to isolate CD4+ T cells by negative selection. PBMCs were separated from whole blood using Ficoll-Paque Plus gradient centrifugation and then either used fresh or cryopreserved at -140C. Triplicate wells were generally used for each culture condition.

The library was built by means of PCR. At the Johns Hopkins FTIC core, DNA from the cultured CD4+ T cells underwent TCR sequencing with the Oncomine TCR Beta short-read assay. The QIAamp micro DNA kit was used to extract genomic DNA from the cultured CD4+ T cells. Oncomine TCR Beta libraries from cultured CD4+ T cells were pooled using unique dual indexes and sequenced on an Illumina iSeq 100. The original methods were these. Non-productive sequences were filtered out, and CDR3s that did not start with C, did not end with F or W, or were shorter than 7 amino acids were discarded. Antigen-specific clonotypes were identified using the MANAFEST web application through comparison of peptide-stimulated wells with reference and other culture wells. An FDR below 0.05, an odds ratio above 5, and a productive frequency above 0.1% in at least two of three replicate wells were required for clones to be considered positive. A clonotype counted as cross-reactive if it showed significant expansion both in the SARS-CoV-2 spike wells and in at least one common cold coronavirus spike condition. Similarity between CDR3 sequences was evaluated in R version 3.6.1 using Levenshtein distances (stringdist) and unrooted phylogenetic trees (ape). TCRdb ran its own pipeline on the public reads, namely fastp trimming at Q25 and MiXCR clone calling, and kept in-frame beta chains. Each CDR3 protein gets just one entry, which takes the most common genes and DNA from the rows behind it. The V and J calls here are based on TCRdb, not the publication. The sample records just over 15,000 distinct CDR3 sequences, roughly two fifths of which are singletons. Jointly, the top ten make up around 5.6% of the sample.

The sample in question was CD4+ T cells from blood, cultured in vitro, obtained before SARS-CoV-2 vaccination. The rearrangement combines TRBV28 with TRBJ1-1; 7 bases in the middle match TRBD1. This clonotype was obtained from a human donor who had recovered from COVID-19. The CDR3 is CASNDQGETEAFF. The DNA sequence is as follows: TGTGCCAGCAACGACCAGGGGGAAACTGAAGCTTTCTTT.